This T cell receptor (beta chain) was sequenced in a study of human T cells and chemical hapten exposure (dated by TCRdb to the early 2020s). With regard to the full study: Libraries were pooled for sequencing, and per-sample TCR yields varied mainly because of small differences in library volumes within the pool. The study tracked peripheral blood TCR repertoire changes in vivo during primary and secondary sensitization to the hapten diphenylcyclopropenone (DPC) in alopecia patients. Both TCR alpha and TCR beta chains were sequenced from each blood RNA sample. What the research found in general, with its limitations: Repeated subsampling changed both the strength of the expansion versus patch-test correlation and the threshold at which that correlation became significant. DPC sensitization did not change how many TCRs were above 1 in 1000 frequency, and no evidence was found of alterations in global repertoire structure.

The library was obtained by 5' RACE. Instrument used: Illumina MiSeq. Library preparation attached unique molecular identifiers to individual cDNA molecules for quantitative, reproducible TCR counting. Processing in the source paper ran as follows. The median number of TCRs per sample was around 100,000, ranging from about 23,224 to 690,600. The Decombinator software suite was used to annotate the V, J and CDR3 of the TCR reads. To make PS versus PT1 abundance plots, every sample was subsampled to the same number of TCRs (28,000). TCRs were defined as expanded if absent before sensitization and observed at least eight times at the 2-week time point. TCRdb reprocessing: public reads trimmed at Q25 with fastp, clones called with MiXCR, in-frame beta chains kept. Duplicate CDR3 protein sequences are folded into a single record with the most common DNA and genes. The V and J calls, along with clone size, are taken from TCRdb and not from the paper's own processing. Recorded for this sample are around 80,000 distinct CDR3 sequences; roughly 15% of them occurred a single time. The ten largest account for under 7.5% of the sample.

Unfractionated whole blood was collected in Tempus Blood RNA tubes, and total RNA was extracted from that blood. About 5 healthy volunteers served as TCR sequencing controls and were bled at day 0, 2 weeks and 6 weeks. The table lists this clonotype with a few counts. The clone's antigen remains unknown. Base-call qualities are not available, and no considerably larger clone is one nucleotide away. The receptor was derived from a female donor in good health.

The nucleotides are TGTGCCAGCGGGACGGGGAGGACTGAAGCTTTCTTT. This sequence encodes CASGTGRTEAFF. The V gene is TRBV12-3 or TRBV12-4 and the J gene is TRBJ1-1; possibly the D gene is TRBD1, per 5 matching bases. The CDR3 runs 12 residues from the cysteine to the phenylalanine. The CDR3 DNA has 36 bases and is translated from base 1. V loses 8 bases, J loses 5 bases, and the germline ends lie 12 bases apart.